Listed below are T cell receptor beta chains from one sample, sequenced in a study of HIV-infected children after antiretroviral therapy interruption. Each CDR3 protein gets one entry after TCRdb re-called the 3' RACE reads with MiXCR. The sample carries some 51,000 distinct CDR3 sequences, approximately 4% recorded once. The source material was CD45RA+ CD4+ T cells from PBMCs, pooled from several time points, sampled from a donor given antiretroviral therapy, either interrupted or continuous. These receptors were taken from a pool of human donors with HIV. Each CDR3 is given with its conserved first and last residue. The order of the fields is CDR3 protein, CDR3 DNA, V gene, J gene, CDR3 length, clone size, D gene. The D gene is left open where the match is weak. A row's size may be missing; if present it is once, few, many or a size class.

CASSLGGGLGTEAFF	TGTGCCAGCAGTTTGGGGGGGGGCTTGGGCACTGAAGCTTTCTTT	TRBV12-3/TRBV12-4	TRBJ1-1	15	NA	NA
CASSPTDKYNEQFF	TGTGCCAGCAGCCCGACAGACAAATACAATGAGCAGTTCTTC	TRBV11-1	TRBJ2-1	14	many	NA
CASSEGENEQFF	TGTGCCAGCAGTGAAGGGGAAAATGAGCAGTTCTTC	TRBV2	TRBJ2-1	12	NA	NA
CASSRGRGQGGPEQYF	TGTGCCAGCAGCCGGGGACGGGGACAAGGCGGACCCGAGCAGTACTTC	TRBV11-2	TRBJ2-7	16	many	NA
CSARDRFEGGNQPQHF	TGCAGTGCTAGAGATCGGTTTGAGGGGGGCAATCAGCCCCAGCATTTT	TRBV20-1	TRBJ1-5	16	medium-sized	NA
CASSQDRILSSCEQYF	TGTGCCAGCAGCCAAGATCGGATCCTAAGCTCCTGCGAGCAGTACTTC	TRBV7-2	TRBJ2-7	16	NA	NA
CASSPLGQGDGYTF	TGCGCCAGCAGCCCGCTGGGACAGGGAGATGGCTACACCTTC	TRBV4-3	TRBJ1-2	14	many	TRBD1
CASSLGQFSGANVLTF	TGTGCCAGCAGCTTAGGGCAGTTCTCTGGGGCCAACGTCCTGACTTTC	TRBV7-9	TRBJ2-6	16	NA	NA
CASSQVPGAQYF	TGTGCCAGCAGCCAAGTTCCAGGAGCGCAGTATTTT	TRBV4-2	TRBJ2-3	12	NA	NA
CASSFQAGSYEQYF	TGCGCCAGCAGCTTTCAAGCTGGCTCCTACGAGCAGTACTTC	TRBV5-1	TRBJ2-7	14	many	NA
CASSKVGEQYF	TGTGCCAGCAGCAAGGTTGGAGAGCAGTACTTC	TRBV5-5	TRBJ2-7	11	many	NA
CGTGRTDTQYF	TGCGGGACAGGTCGCACAGATACGCAGTATTTT	TRBV20-1	TRBJ2-3	11	few	TRBD1
CASSLGFPGNYEQYF	TGTGCCAGCAGTTTGGGTTTTCCGGGAAACTACGAGCAGTACTTC	TRBV28	TRBJ2-7	15	many	NA
CSASWQGRTEAFF	TGCAGTGCTAGCTGGCAGGGTAGGACTGAAGCTTTCTTT	TRBV20-1	TRBJ1-1	13	many	NA
CASSSQAGLTEAFF	TGCGCCAGCAGCTCTCAGGCAGGGCTCACTGAAGCTTTCTTT	TRBV5-1	TRBJ1-1	14	many	NA
CAGNIPCGGANVLTF	TGTGCCGGTAACATCCCCTGTGGGGGGGCCAACGTCCTGACTTTC	TRBV6-4	TRBJ2-6	15	many	NA
CASSPGALQETQYF	TGCGCCAGCAGCCCGGGGGCCTTACAAGAGACCCAGTACTTC	TRBV5-1	TRBJ2-5	14	many	NA
CASSFSRDTEAFF	TGTGCCAGCAGTTTCTCGAGGGACACTGAAGCTTTCTTT	TRBV12-3/TRBV12-4	TRBJ1-1	13	many	NA
CSAVSGASEKLFF	TGCAGTGCTGTCTCGGGGGCCTCAGAAAAACTGTTTTTT	TRBV20-1	TRBJ1-4	13	many	NA
CASSPKGSDGYTF	TGCGCCAGCAGCCCAAAAGGAAGTGATGGCTACACCTTC	TRBV5-1	TRBJ1-2	13	many	NA
CSARVQGDYGYTF	TGCAGTGCTAGAGTCCAGGGGGACTATGGCTACACCTTC	TRBV20-1	TRBJ1-2	13	NA	TRBD1
CASSLDQVGRTEAFF	TGTGCCAGCAGCTTAGATCAGGTTGGGAGGACTGAAGCTTTCTTT	TRBV11-2	TRBJ1-1	15	few	NA
CASSRGGSTDTQYF	TGTGCCAGCAGTCGGGGGGGAAGCACAGATACGCAGTATTTT	TRBV28	TRBJ2-3	14	few	TRBD2
CASTLPGQHNEQFF	TGTGCCAGCACCCTTCCGGGACAGCACAATGAGCAGTTCTTC	TRBV7-9	TRBJ2-1	14	many	TRBD1
CASSIAARAKNIQYF	TGTGCCAGTAGTATAGCTGCTCGGGCCAAAAACATTCAGTACTTC	TRBV19	TRBJ2-4	15	many	NA
CASSRDSYEQYF	TGTGCCAGCAGCCGGGACTCCTACGAGCAGTACTTC	TRBV12-3/TRBV12-4	TRBJ2-7	12	NA	NA
CASSFSGGNNEQFF	TGTGCCAGCAGTTTTAGCGGGGGGAACAATGAGCAGTTCTTC	TRBV12-3/TRBV12-4	TRBJ2-1	14	many	TRBD2
CASSLETGHYSGYTF	TGTGCCAGCAGCTTGGAGACAGGGCACTATTCTGGCTACACCTTC	TRBV5-5	TRBJ1-2	15	many	TRBD1